What follows are 13 T cell receptor beta chains derived from one specimen sequenced in a study of cytomegalovirus exposure and HLA in healthy donors. In the PCR, 60 Vbeta and 13 Jbeta primers were used. The method was immunoSEQ multiplex PCR; TCRdb's version includes in-frame clones alone and lacks a portion of them. The top ten clones hold approximately 0.73% of a sample with some 160,000 clones, approximately 79% of them seen once. The specimen was PBMCs. Source of these receptors: a woman aged 40 to 50 in good health and CMV-seronegative.

The chain employs TRBV9 and TRBJ1-2; D not certain. This CDR3 is 16 amino acids long. Germline V CDR1 and CDR2: SGDLS, YYNGEE. V shed 0 bases and J shed 1 base, with 13 bases lying between them. The CDR3: CASSVVPGGVNYGYTF. CDR3 DNA sequence: TGTGCCAGCAGCGTAGTACCGGGCGGGGTTAACTATGGCTACACCTTC.

This chain uses TRBV25-1 with TRBJ1-1; 7 bases agree with TRBD1. This CDR3 has 14 amino acids. Germline lookup yields CDR1 MGHDK and CDR2 SYGVNS. The ends lost 11 bases at V and 4 bases at J; junction bases unmatched: 13. CDR3 in DNA: TGTGCCTCATTGGGCACAGGGGATTTCACTGAAGCTTTCTTT. Translated, it gives CASLGTGDFTEAFF.

J is TRBJ1-5 and V is TRBV27, with TRBD1 matching 9 bases. The length of the CDR3 is 18 residues. After removal of 5 bases from V and 0 bases from J, the junction contained 11 bases not matched to a gene. CDR1 is MNHEY, CDR2 SMNVEV, per germline (reference sequence). The CDR3 region is CASSPSWDRDYSNQPQHF. CDR3 bases: TGTGCCAGCAGTCCAAGCTGGGACAGGGATTATAGCAATCAGCCCCAGCATTTT.

The chain employs TRBV6-1 and TRBJ2-7; 8 bases fit TRBD1. The germline V gene has CDR1 MNHNS and CDR2 SASEGT. J gave up 2 bases and V 4 bases, and 7 bases lay outside the gene matches. This CDR3 is 15 amino acids long. CDR3 DNA: TGTGCCAGCAGTGCCTTTTGGACAGGGCCCTACGAGCAGTACTTC. Amino acids: CASSAFWTGPYEQYF.

This chain joins TRBV10-3 and TRBJ1-6, with a possible D match to TRBD1 (6 bases). V was clipped by 0 bases and J by 7 bases, with 13 bases between them. The CDR3 length is 16 residues. CDR1 and CDR2 from the germline V gene are ENHRY and SYGVKD. CDR3 sequence: CAISESGGQTNSPLHF. DNA for the CDR3: TGTGCCATCAGTGAGTCGGGCGGACAGACGAATTCACCCCTCCACTTT.

The chain has TRBV19 and TRBJ1-5; 9 bases fit TRBD1. The ends lost 3 bases at V and 3 bases at J; junction bases unmatched: 3. The CDR3 extends over 15 amino acids. The germline CDR1 and CDR2 sequences are LNHDA and SQIVND (reference sequence). The CDR3 reads CASSMGQGFNQPQHF. The CDR3 region has the DNA TGTGCCAGTAGTATGGGACAGGGCTTCAATCAGCCCCAGCATTTT. Drawing the rest from reference TRBV19 and TRBJ1-5, the complete variable domain is DGGITQSPKYLFRKEGQNVTLSCEQNLNHDAMYWYRQDPGQGLRLIYYSQIVNDFQKGDIAEGYSVSREKKESFPLTVTSAQKNPTAFYLCASSMGQGFNQPQHFGDGTRLSIL.

The table lists this clone with a few counts. The chain carries TRBV6-5 and TRBJ1-5, with D possibly being TRBD1 (5 bases). V was trimmed by 4 bases and J by 10 bases, leaving 14 bases between them. Germline V gene data show CDR1 as MNHEY and CDR2 as SVGAGI. The CDR3 sequence is 13 residues long. Written as DNA, the CDR3 is TGTGCCAGCAGTTCTAGGGGTAAGAGACCCCAGCATTTT. Protein sequence: CASSSRGKRPQHF.

On this clone: The sample contains more than one DNA sequence encoding this CDR3. The V gene is TRBV30, the J gene TRBJ2-7; TRBD1 matches 7 bases. The CDR3 loop spans 14 amino acids. After removal of 0 bases from V and 2 bases from J, the junction contained 4 bases not matched to a gene. Germline V gene sequence: CDR1 GTSNPN, CDR2 SVGIG (reference sequence). The CDR3 bases are TGTGCCTGGAGTGTTGGGCAGGGGGCCTACGAGCAGTACTTC. Amino acid sequence: CAWSVGQGAYEQYF.

This clone has only one observation. This rearrangement joins TRBV28 to TRBJ2-4; TRBD2 might be the D (6 bases). Trimming shortened V by 6 bases and J by 5 bases, and 11 bases separated the two germline ends. Germline loops: CDR1 MDHEN, CDR2 SYDVKM. The CDR3 totals 13 residues. The CDR3 bases are TGTGCCAGCAGCTTCACGGGGGAAAACATTCAGTACTTC. Its translation: CASSFTGENIQYF.

The chain carries TRBV18 and TRBJ1-1; D is possibly TRBD1 (5 bases). V was cut by 4 bases and J by 1 base, with 16 bases left in between. Germline lookup yields CDR1 KGHSH and CDR2 LQKENI. The CDR3 consists of 16 residues. The CDR3 DNA is TGTGCCAGCTCACTGAAAACGGGGGTGTGGAACACTGAAGCTTTCTTT. This sequence encodes CASSLKTGVWNTEAFF.

The chain combines TRBV19 with TRBJ1-6; D unresolved. CDR1 LNHDA and CDR2 SQIVND come from the germline V gene (reference sequence). This CDR3 spans 14 amino acids. Trimming cost V 3 bases and J 4 bases, with 7 bases left between them. The CDR3 region has the DNA TGTGCCAGTAGTATCTCGGGGTATAATTCACCCCTCCACTTT. Protein product: CASSISGYNSPLHF.

This clone has just a few counts. This chain links TRBV6-5 with TRBJ1-3; D uncertain. Per the germline V gene, CDR1 is MNHEY and CDR2 is SVGAGI. This CDR3 region has 11 residues. Trimming removed 8 bases at V and 4 bases at J, with 6 bases between. In DNA form, the CDR3 reads TGTGCCAGCCGAGCCGGAAACACCATATATTTT. Residues: CASRAGNTIYF.

This clone was observed a single time. The V gene is TRBV28, the J gene TRBJ1-4, with D possibly TRBD1 on 6 matching bases. The V gene's germline CDR1 is MDHEN and CDR2 SYDVKM. This CDR3 contains 16 residues. Trimming took off 4 bases at V and 4 bases at J, with 16 bases between the two ends. For the CDR3, the DNA is TGTGCCAGCAGTTCCCCAAATGGACAGCTTAATGAAAAACTGTTTTTT. Its protein product is CASSSPNGQLNEKLFF.